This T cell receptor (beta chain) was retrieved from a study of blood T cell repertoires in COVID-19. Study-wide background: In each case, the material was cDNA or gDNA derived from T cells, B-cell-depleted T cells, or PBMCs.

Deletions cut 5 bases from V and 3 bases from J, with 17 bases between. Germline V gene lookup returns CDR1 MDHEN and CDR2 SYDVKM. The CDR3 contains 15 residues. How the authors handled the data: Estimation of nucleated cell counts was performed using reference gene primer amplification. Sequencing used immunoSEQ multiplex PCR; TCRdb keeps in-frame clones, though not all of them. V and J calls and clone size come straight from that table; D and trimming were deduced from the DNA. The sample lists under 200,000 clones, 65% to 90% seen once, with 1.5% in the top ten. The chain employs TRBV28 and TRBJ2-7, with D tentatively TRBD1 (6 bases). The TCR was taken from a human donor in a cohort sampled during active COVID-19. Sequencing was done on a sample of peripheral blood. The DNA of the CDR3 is TGTGCCAGCAGTCTTCCCGTAAGAGGGGGCTACGAGCAGTACTTC. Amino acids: CASSLPVRGGYEQYF. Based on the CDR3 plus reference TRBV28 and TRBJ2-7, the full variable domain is DVKVTQSSRYLVKRTGEKVFLECVQDMDHENMFWYRQDPGLGLRLIYFSYDVKMKEKGDIPEGYSVSREKKERFSLILESASTNQTSMYLCASSLPVRGGYEQYFGPGTRLTVT.